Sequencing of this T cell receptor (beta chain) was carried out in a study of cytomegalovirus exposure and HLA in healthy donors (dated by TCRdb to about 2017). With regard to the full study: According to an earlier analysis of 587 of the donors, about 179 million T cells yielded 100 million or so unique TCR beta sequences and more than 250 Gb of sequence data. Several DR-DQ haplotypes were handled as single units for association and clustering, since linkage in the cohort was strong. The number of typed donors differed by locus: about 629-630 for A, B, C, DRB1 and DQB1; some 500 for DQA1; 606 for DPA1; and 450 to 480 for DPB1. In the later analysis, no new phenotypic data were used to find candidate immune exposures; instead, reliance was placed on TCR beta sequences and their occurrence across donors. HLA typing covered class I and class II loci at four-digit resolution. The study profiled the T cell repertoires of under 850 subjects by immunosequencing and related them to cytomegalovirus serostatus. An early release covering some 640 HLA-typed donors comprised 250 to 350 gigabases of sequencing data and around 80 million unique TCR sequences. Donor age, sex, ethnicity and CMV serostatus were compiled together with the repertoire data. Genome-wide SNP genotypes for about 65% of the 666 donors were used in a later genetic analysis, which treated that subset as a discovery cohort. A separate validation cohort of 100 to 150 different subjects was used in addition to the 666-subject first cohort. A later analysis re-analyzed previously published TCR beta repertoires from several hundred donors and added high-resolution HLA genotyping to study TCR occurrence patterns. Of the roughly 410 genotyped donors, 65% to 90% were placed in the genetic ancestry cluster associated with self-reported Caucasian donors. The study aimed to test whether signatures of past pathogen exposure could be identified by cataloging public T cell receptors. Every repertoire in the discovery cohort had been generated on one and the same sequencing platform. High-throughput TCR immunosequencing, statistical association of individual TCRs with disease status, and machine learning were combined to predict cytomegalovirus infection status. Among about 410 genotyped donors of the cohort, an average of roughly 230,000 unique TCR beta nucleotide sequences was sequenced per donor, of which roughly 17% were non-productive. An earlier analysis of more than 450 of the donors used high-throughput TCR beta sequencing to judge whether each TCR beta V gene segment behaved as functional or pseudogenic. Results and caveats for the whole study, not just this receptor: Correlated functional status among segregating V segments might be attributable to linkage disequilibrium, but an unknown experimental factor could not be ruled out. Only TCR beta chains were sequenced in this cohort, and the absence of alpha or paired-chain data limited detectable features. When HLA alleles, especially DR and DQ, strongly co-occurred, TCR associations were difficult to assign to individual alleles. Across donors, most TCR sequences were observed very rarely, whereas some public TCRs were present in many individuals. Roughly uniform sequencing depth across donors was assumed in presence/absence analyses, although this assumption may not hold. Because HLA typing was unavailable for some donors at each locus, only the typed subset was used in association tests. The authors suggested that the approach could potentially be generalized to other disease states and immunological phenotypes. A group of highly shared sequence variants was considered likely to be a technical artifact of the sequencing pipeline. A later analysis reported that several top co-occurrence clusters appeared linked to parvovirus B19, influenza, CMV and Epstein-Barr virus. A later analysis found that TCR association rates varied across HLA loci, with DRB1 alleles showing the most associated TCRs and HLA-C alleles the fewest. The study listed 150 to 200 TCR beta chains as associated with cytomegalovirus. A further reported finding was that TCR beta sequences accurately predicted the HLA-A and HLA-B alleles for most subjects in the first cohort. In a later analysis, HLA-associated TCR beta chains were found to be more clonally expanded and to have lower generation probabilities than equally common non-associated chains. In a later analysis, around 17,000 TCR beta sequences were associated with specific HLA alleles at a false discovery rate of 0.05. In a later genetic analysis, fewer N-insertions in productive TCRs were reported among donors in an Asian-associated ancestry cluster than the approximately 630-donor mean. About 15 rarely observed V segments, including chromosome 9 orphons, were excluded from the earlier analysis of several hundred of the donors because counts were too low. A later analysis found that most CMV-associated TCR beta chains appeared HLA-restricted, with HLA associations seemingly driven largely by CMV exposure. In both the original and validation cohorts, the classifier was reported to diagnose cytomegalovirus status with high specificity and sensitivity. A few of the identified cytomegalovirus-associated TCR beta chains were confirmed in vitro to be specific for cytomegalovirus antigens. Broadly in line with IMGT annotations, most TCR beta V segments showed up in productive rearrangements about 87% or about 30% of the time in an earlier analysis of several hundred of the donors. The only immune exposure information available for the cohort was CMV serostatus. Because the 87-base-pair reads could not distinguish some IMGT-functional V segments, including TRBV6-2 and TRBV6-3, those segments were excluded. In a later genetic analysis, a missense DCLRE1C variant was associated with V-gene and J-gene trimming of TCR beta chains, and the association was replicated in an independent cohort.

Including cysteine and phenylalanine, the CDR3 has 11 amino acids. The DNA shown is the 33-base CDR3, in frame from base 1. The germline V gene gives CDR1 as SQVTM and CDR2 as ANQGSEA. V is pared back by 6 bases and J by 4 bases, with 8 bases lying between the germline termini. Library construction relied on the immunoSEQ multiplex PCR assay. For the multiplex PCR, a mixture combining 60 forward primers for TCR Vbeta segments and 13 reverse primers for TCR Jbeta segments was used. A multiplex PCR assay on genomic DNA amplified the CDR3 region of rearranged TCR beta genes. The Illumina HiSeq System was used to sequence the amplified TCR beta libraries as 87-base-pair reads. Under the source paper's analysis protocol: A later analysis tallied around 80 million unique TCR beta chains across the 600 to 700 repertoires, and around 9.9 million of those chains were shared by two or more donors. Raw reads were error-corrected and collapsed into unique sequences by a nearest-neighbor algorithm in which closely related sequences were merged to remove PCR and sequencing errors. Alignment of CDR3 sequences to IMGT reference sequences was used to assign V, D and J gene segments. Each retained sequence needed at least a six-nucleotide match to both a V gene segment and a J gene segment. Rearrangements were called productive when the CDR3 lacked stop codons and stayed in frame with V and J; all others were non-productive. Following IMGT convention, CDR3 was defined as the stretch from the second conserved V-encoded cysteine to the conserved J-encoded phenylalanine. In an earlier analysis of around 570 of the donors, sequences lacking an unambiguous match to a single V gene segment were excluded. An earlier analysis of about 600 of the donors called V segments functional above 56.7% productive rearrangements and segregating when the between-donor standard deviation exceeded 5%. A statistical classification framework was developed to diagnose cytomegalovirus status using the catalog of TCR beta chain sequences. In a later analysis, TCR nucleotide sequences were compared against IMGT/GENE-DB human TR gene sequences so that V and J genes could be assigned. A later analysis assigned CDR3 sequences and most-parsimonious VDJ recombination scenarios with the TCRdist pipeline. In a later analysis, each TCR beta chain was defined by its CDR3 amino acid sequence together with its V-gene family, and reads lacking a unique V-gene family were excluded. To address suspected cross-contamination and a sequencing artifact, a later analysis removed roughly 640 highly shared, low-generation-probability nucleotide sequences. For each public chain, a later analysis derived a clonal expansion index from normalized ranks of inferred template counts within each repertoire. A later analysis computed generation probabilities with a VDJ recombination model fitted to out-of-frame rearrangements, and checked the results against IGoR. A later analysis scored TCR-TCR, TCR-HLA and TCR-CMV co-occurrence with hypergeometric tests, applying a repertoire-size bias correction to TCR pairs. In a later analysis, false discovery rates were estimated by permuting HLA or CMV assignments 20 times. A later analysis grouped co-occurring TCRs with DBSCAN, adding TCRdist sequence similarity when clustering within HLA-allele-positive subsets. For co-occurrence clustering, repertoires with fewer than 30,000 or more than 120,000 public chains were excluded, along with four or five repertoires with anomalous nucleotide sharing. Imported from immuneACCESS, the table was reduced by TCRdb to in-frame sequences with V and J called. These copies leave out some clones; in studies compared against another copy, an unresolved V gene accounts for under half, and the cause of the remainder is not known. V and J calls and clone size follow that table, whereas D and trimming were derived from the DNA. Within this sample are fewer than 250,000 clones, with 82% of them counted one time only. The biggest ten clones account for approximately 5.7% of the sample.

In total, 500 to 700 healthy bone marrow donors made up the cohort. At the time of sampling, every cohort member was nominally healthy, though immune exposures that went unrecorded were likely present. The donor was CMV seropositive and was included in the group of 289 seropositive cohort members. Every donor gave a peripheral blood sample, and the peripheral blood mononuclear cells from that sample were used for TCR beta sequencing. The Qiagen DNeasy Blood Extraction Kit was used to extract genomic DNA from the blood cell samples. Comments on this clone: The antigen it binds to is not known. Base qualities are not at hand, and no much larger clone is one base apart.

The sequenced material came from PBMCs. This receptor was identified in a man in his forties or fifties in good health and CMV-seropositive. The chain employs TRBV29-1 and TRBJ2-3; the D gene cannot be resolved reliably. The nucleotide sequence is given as TGCAGCGTCGACTCTCCAGATACGCAGTATTTT. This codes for CSVDSPDTQYF.